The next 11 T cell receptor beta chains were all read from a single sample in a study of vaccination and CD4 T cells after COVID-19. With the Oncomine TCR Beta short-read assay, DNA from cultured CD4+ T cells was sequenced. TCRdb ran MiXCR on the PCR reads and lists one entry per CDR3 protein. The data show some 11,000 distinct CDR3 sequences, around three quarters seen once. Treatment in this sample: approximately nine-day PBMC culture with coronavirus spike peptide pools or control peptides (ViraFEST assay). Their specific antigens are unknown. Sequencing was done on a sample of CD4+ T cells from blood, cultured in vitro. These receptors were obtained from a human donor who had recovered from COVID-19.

CDR3 in amino acids: CATTTGNEETQYF. CDR3 in DNA: TGTGCCACTACGACAGGGAACGAAGAGACCCAGTACTTC. This rearrangement joins TRBV6-1 to TRBJ2-5, with 7 bases that match TRBD1. The germline CDR1 and CDR2 sequences are MNHNS and SASEGT. V shed 10 bases and J 3 bases; nucleotides not matched to a gene: 8. The CDR3 totals 13 residues.

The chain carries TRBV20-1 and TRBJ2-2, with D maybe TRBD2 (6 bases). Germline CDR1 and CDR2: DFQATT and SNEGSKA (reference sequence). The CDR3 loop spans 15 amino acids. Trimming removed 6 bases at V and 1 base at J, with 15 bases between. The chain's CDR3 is CSANPSGLNTGELFF. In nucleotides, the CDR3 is TGCAGTGCCAACCCCAGCGGGCTGAACACCGGGGAGCTGTTTTTT.

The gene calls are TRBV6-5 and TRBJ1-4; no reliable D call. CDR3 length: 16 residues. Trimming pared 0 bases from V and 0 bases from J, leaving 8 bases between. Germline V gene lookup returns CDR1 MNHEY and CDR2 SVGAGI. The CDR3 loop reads CASSYSRQATNEKLFF. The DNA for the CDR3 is TGTGCCAGCAGTTACTCGAGGCAGGCAACTAATGAAAAACTGTTTTTT.

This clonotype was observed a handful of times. The CDR3 spells CATSGQTNTEAFF. CDR3 coding DNA: TGTGCCACCTCGGGACAGACGAACACTGAAGCTTTCTTT. The chain employs TRBV24-1 and TRBJ1-1, with 7 bases lining up with TRBD1. From germline, CDR1 is KGHDR and CDR2 SFDVKD. The trim removed 9 bases at V and 1 base at J, leaving 4 bases unmatched. This CDR3 spans 13 amino acids.

The DNA of the CDR3 is TGCAGTGCTAGACAGCCGGGGACTAGCGGGTACAATGAGCAGTTCTTC. Protein product: CSARQPGTSGYNEQFF. The chain recombines TRBV20-1 with TRBJ2-1; 12 bases are a match to TRBD2. V trimming: 2 bases; J trimming: 4 bases; junction bases outside the gene matches: 6. There are 16 residues in the CDR3. CDR1 and CDR2 (germline): DFQATT, SNEGSKA (reference sequence).

The CDR3 spells CASSHTPGELFF. The CDR3 bases are TGTGCCAGCAGCCACACGCCGGGGGAGCTGTTTTTT. The gene calls are TRBV7-9 and TRBJ2-2; D is unresolved. Trimming took 5 bases from V and 8 from J, leaving 9 bases between them. Per the germline V gene, CDR1 is SEHNR and CDR2 is FQNEAQ (reference sequence). The CDR3 consists of 12 residues.

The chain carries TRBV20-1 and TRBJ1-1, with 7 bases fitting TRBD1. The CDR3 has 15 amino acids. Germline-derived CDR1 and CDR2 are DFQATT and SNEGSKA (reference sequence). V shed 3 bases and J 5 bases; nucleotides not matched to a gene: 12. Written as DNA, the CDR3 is TGCAGTGCTAGCGGACGGAGGGGGCCGGGGACTGAAGCTTTCTTT. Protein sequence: CSASGRRGPGTEAFF.

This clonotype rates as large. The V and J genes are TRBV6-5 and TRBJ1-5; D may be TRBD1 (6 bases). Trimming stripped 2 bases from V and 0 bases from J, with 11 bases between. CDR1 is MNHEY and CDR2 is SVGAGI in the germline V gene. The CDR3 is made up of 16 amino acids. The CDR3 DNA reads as TGTGCCAGCAGTTACGAAGGGGGGGCTAGCAATCAGCCCCAGCATTTT. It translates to CASSYEGGASNQPQHF.

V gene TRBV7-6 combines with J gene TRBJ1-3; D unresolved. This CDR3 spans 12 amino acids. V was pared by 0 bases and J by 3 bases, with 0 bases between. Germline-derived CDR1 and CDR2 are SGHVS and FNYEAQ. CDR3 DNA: TGTGCCAGCAGCTTAGCTGGAAACACCATATATTTT. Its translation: CASSLAGNTIYF.

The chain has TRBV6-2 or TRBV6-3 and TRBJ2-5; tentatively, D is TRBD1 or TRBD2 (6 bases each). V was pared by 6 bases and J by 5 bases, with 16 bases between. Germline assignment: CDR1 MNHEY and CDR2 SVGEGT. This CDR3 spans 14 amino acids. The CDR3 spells CASSQRMGGETQYF. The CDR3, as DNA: TGTGCCAGCAGCCAAAGGATGGGGGGCGAGACCCAGTACTTC.

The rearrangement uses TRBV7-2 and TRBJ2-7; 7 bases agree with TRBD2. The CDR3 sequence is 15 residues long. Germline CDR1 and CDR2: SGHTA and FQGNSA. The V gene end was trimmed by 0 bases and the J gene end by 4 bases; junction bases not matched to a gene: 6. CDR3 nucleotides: TGTGCCAGCAGCTTAGCTAGCGGGCTGCAATACGAGCAGTACTTC. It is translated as CASSLASGLQYEQYF.